This paragraph covers one T cell receptor beta chain sequence. Deletions cut 4 bases from V and 5 bases from J, with 23 bases between. The CDR3 is made up of 17 amino acids. Germline CDR1 reads ENHRY; CDR2 reads SYGVKD. Assay: immunoSEQ multiplex PCR; the TCRdb copy retains only in-frame clones and omits some. The top ten clones hold roughly 3.3% of a sample with about 130,000 clones, roughly 84% of them seen once. This record comes from a study of cytotoxic CD8 clonotypes in ibrutinib-treated CLL. The overall study: In all, more than 10 patients were relapsed/refractory, some 14 were treatment-naive and 17 to 18 were IGHV unmutated.

TCR beta libraries used about 2 micrograms of DNA from cryopreserved PBMCs. Material: PBMCs, obtained after 24 months of ibrutinib treatment. This chain joins TRBV10-3 and TRBJ1-2; possibly TRBD1 for D (6 bases). This TCR was sampled from a human donor with chronic lymphocytic leukemia. CDR3 nucleotides: TGTGCCATCAGTGGGACAGCGGGGAGGGGGGGCTCTTATGGCTACACCTTC. Translation gives CAISGTAGRGGSYGYTF.